A selection of T cell receptor beta chains follows, all from one sample in a study of monozygotic twins with cystic fibrosis. Using immunoSEQ multiplex PCR, the repertoire was profiled, and TCRdb retains in-frame clones only, with some absent. The sample holds about 20,000 clones, approximately 96% seen once. The sequenced material came from blood. The source is a woman younger than 45 with cystic fibrosis. Both conserved end residues are part of each CDR3.

TRBJ2-5 | TRBV6-1 | CASSEIAGGQETQYF
TRBJ2-3 | TRBV5-1 | CASIRQPGQGVTDTQYF
TRBJ1-2 | TRBV18 | CASSQDTQGSYGYTF
TRBJ1-1 | TRBV29-1 | CSVEVYTEAFF
TRBJ2-2 | TRBV6-5 | CASSYRLAGDTGELFF
TRBJ2-7 | TRBV6-5 | CASTRGGFDYEQYF
TRBJ2-5 | TRBV7-9 | CASSLSLETQYF
TRBJ2-6 | TRBV10-3 | CAISEGLGANVLTF
TRBJ2-2 | TRBV6-6 | CASSKQGAMTGELFF
TRBJ2-3 | TRBV4-3 | CASSQVSDRKQYF
TRBJ1-5 | TRBV7-6 | CASSPGYSNQPQHF
TRBJ2-1 | TRBV7-9 | CASSLRGTPVVFF
TRBJ1-2 | TRBV7-2 | CASSSDRGPYGYTF
TRBJ1-2 | TRBV10-1 | CASSETRTLMLPGGYTF
TRBJ2-5 | TRBV4-1 | CASSHPGKETQYF
TRBJ2-1 | TRBV7-2 | CASSLRYGTYSYNEQFF
TRBJ2-7 | TRBV6-1 | CASSEFRNGFIYEQYF
TRBJ1-4 | TRBV7-8 | CASSTQGLGNEKLFF
TRBJ1-1 | TRBV7-9 | CASSLSPEAFF
TRBJ2-7 | TRBV6-1 | CASSEHGTEQYF
TRBJ1-1 | TRBV19 | CASSGRTRDTEAFF
TRBJ1-4 | TRBV18 | CASSPGAGVRKLFF
TRBJ1-1 | TRBV2 | CASSSTLNTEAFF
TRBJ2-5 | TRBV19 | CASSKAGGIQETQYF
TRBJ2-7 | TRBV5-1 | CASSRDSGVWESYEQYF
TRBJ2-1 | TRBV7-2 | CASSLATTAYNEQFF
TRBJ2-7 | TRBV25-1 | CASSEYRTPLAEEYEQYF
TRBJ2-2 | TRBV7-2 | CASSFIADTGELFF
TRBJ2-7 | TRBV10-1 | CASSEGLGGSYEQYF
TRBJ1-6 | TRBV11-2 | CASSLSGNSPLHF
TRBJ2-5 | TRBV6-6 | CASSYRGQETQYF
TRBJ1-5 | TRBV30 | CAWSVRDRVNQPQHF
TRBJ2-7 | TRBV7-8 | CASSWVAGEISYEQYF